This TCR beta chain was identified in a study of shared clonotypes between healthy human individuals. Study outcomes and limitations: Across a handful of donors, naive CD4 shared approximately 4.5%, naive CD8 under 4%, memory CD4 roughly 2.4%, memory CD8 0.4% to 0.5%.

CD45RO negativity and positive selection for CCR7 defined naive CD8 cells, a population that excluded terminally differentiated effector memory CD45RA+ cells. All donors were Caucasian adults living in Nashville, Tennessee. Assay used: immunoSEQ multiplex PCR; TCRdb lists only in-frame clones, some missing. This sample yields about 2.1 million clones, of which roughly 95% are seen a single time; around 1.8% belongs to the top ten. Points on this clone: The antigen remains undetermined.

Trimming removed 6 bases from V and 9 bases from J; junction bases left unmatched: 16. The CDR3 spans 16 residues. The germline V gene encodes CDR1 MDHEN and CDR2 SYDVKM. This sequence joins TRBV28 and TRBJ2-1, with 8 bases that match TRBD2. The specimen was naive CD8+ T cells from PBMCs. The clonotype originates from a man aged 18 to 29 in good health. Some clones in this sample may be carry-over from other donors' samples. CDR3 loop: CASRYPSSGSAVEQFF. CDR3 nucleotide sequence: TGTGCCAGCAGATACCCCTCGAGCGGGAGTGCCGTTGAGCAGTTCTTC.